This T cell receptor beta chain was captured in a study of shared clonotypes between healthy human individuals. General study findings and limits: Memory subsets had estimated richness that was generally smaller than that of naive subsets.

Germline CDR1 SGHDT, CDR2 YYEEEE. This CDR3 is built from 12 residues. V shed 0 bases and J shed 4 bases, with 5 bases lying between them. The assay was immunoSEQ multiplex PCR, and TCRdb's table has in-frame clones only and misses some. The repertoire holds roughly 2 million clones, with about 95% as singletons. Naive CD8 cells were CD45RO-negative, positively selected for CCR7, excluding terminally differentiated effector memory CD45RA+ cells. Turning to this clone: Its target is unknown. The same CDR3 can be traced to other DNA sequences in this sample.

The receptor comes from a man younger than 35 in good health. The V gene is TRBV5-6, the J gene TRBJ2-7; D possibly uses TRBD1 or TRBD2 (5 bases each). Sequenced input: naive CD8+ T cells sorted from blood. CDR3: CASSLGGYEQYF. In nucleotides, the CDR3 is TGTGCCAGCAGCTTGGGGGGGTACGAGCAGTACTTC. The full variable domain, completed using reference TRBV5-6 and TRBJ2-7, is DAGVTQSPTHLIKTRGQQVTLRCSPKSGHDTVSWYQQALGQGPQFIFQYYEEEERQRGNFPDRFSGHQFPNYSSELNVNALLLGDSALYLCASSLGGYEQYFGPGTRLTVT.